This TCR beta chain was identified during a study of blood T cells in healthy people across ages. Whole-study results and caveats: TCR beta diversity, measured per million T cells, fell in a roughly linear way with age.

About this clonotype itself: Its target is not known.

Germline V lookup: CDR1 LGHNA, CDR2 YNFKEQ. V lost 0 bases and J lost 1; bases outside the gene matches: 8. This CDR3 is built from 18 residues. Then a second PCR, running about 7 to 11 cycles, was carried out with a sample-barcoded 5' primer and a J-beta primer mix. TCRdb called the 5' RACE reads again in MiXCR, with one record for every CDR3 protein. The sample yields about 1 million distinct CDR3 sequences, over 35% seen once. Each sample had at least 6.5 million PBMCs isolated. Sequencing input: blood. The gene calls are TRBV4-2 and TRBJ2-3; TRBD2 matches at 9 bases. This TCR was sampled from a woman aged 60-75 years in good health. The CDR3: CASSQDESSGSGTDTQYF. CDR3 coding DNA: TGTGCCAGCAGCCAAGATGAGAGTAGCGGGAGCGGCACAGATACGCAGTATTTT.